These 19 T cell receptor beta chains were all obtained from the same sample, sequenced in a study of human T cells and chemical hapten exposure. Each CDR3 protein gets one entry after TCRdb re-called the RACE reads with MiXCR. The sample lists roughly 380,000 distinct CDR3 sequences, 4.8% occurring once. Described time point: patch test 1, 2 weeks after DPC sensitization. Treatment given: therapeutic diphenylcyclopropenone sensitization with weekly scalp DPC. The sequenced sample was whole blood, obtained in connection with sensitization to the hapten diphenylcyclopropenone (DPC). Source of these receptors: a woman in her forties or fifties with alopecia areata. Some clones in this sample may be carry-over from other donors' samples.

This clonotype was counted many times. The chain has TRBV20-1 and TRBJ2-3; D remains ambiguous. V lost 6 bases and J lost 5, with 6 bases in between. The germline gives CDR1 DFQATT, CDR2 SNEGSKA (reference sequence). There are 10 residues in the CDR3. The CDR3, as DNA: TGCAGTGCGCAGAAAGATACGCAGTATTTT. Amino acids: CSAQKDTQYF.

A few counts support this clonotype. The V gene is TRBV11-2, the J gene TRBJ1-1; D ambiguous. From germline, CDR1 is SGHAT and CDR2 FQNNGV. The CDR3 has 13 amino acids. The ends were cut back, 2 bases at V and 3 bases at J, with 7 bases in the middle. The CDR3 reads CASSLLSDTEAFF. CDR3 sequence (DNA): TGTGCCAGCAGCTTATTGAGTGACACTGAAGCTTTCTTT.

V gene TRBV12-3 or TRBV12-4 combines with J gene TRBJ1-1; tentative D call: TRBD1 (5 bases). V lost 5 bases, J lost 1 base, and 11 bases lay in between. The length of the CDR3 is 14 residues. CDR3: CASSALTGNTEAFF. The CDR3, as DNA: TGTGCCAGCAGTGCCTTAACAGGGAACACTGAAGCTTTCTTT.

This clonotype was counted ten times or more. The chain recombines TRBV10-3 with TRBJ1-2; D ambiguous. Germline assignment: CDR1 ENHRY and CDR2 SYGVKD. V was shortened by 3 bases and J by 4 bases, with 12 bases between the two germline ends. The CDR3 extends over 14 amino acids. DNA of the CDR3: TGTGCCATCAGTGAAAAGGCCCAAAGCTATGGCTACACCTTC. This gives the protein CAISEKAQSYGYTF.

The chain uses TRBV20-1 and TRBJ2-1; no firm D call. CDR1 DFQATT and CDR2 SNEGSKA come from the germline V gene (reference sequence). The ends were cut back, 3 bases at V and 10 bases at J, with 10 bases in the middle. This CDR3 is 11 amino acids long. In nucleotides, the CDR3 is TGCAGTGCTAGGAAATCGGAAGAGCAGTTCTTC. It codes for CSARKSEEQFF.

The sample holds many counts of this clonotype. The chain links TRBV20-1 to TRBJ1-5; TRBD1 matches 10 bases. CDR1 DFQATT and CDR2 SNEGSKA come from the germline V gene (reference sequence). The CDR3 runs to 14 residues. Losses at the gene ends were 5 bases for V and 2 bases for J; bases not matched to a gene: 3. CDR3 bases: TGCAGTGCTTCCGGACAGGGGGGCAATCAGCCCCAGCATTTT. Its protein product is CSASGQGGNQPQHF.

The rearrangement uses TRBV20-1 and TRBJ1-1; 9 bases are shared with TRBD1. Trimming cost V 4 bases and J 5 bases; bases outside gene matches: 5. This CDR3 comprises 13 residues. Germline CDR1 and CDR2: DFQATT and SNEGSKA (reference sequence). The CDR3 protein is CSAIQGAGTEAFF. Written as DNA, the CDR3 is TGCAGTGCTATACAGGGGGCTGGGACTGAAGCTTTCTTT.

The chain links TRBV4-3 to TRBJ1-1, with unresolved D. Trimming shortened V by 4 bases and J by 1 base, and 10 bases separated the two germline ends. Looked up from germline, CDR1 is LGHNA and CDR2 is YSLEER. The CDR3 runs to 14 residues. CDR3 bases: TGCGCCAGCAGCCTACTTCCGGGGAACACTGAAGCTTTCTTT. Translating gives CASSLLPGNTEAFF.

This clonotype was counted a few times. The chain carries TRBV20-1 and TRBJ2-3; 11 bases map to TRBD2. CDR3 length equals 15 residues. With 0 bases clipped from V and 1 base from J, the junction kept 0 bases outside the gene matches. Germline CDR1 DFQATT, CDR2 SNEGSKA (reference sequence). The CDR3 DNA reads TGCAGTGCTAGAGATAGCGGGGGGGGCACAGATACGCAGTATTTT. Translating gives CSARDSGGGTDTQYF.

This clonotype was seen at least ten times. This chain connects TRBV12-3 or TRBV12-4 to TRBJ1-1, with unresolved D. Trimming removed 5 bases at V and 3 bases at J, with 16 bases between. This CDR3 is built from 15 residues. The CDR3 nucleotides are TGTGCCAGCAGTCTAAGACAAGCGGTGGACACTGAAGCTTTCTTT. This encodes CASSLRQAVDTEAFF.

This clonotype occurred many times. The CDR3 bases are TGTGCCACCGACGTCCCGACAGATACGCAGTATTTT. Translation: CATDVPTDTQYF. The chain uses TRBV6-1 and TRBJ2-3; D gene unclear. Germline V gene data show CDR1 as MNHNS and CDR2 as SASEGT. Between the trimmed V and J ends, which lost 10 bases and 3 bases, there was a span of 11 bases. The CDR3 has 12 residues.

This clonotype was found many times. This chain's CDR3 is CATSAQGRILFF. CDR3 coding DNA: TGTGCCACCAGTGCCCAGGGTAGAATTCTGTTTTTT. This rearrangement joins TRBV24-1 to TRBJ1-4; D is perhaps TRBD1 (5 bases). Germline CDR1 and CDR2: KGHDR and SFDVKD. The CDR3 consists of 12 residues. Between the trimmed V and J ends, which lost 5 bases and 14 bases, there was a span of 14 bases.

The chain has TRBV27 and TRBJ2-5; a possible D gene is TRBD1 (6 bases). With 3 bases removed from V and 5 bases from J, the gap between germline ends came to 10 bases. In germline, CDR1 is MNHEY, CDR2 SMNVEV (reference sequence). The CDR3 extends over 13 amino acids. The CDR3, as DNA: TGTGCCAGCAGTTTGGGGGCCGCCGAGACCCAGTACTTC. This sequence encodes CASSLGAAETQYF.

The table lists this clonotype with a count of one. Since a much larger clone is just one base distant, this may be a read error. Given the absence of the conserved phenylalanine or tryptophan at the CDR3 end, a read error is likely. The DNA for the CDR3 is TGTGCCAGCAGCTTACAGCGGCCGGGAGATACGCAGTATTCT. Its protein product is CASSLQRPGDTQYS. This chain joins TRBV7-8 and TRBJ2-3, with a possible D match to TRBD2 (5 bases). V lost 2 bases and J lost 5, with 11 bases in between. Germline V CDR1 and CDR2: SGHVS, FQNEAQ. The CDR3 extends over 14 amino acids.

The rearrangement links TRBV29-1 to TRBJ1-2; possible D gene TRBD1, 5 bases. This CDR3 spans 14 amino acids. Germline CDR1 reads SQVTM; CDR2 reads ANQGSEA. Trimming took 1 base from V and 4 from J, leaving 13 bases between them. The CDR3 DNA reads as TGCAGCGTTGAAGGCCAGGGAAGGGGCTATGGCTACACCTTC. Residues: CSVEGQGRGYGYTF. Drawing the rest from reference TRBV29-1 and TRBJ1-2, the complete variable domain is SAVISQKPSRDICQRGTSLTIQCQVDSQVTMMFWYRQQPGQSLTLIATANQGSEATYESGFVIDKFPISRPNLTFSTLTVSNMSPEDSSIYLCSVEGQGRGYGYTFGSGTRLTVV.

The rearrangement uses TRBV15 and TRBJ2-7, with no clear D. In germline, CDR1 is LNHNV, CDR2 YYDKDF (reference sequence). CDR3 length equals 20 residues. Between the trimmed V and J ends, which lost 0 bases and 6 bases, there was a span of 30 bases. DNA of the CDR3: TGTGCCACCAGCAGAGATCCCCCATCCTGGACCGAGACGTACGGTGTCGAGCAGTACTTC. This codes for CATSRDPPSWTETYGVEQYF.

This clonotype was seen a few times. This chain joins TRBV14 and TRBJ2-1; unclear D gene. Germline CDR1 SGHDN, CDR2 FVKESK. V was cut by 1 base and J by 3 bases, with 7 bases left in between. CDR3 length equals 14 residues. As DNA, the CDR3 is TGTGCCAGCAGCCAAGGGGTCAACTACAATGAGCAGTTCTTC. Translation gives CASSQGVNYNEQFF.

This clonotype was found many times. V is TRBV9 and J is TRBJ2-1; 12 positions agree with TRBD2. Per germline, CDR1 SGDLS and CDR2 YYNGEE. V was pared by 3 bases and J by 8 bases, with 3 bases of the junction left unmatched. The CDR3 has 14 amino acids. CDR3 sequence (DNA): TGTGCCAGCAGCGAGACTAGCGGGAGCGATGAGCAGTTCTTC. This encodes CASSETSGSDEQFF.

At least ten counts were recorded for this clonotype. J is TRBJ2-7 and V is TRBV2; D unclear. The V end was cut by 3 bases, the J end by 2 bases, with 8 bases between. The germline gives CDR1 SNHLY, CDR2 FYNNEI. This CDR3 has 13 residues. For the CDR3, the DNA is TGTGCCAGCAGTGAGGGCAGTCCCTACGAGCAGTACTTC. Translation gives CASSEGSPYEQYF.